Shown below are 14 T cell receptor beta chains from a single sample sequenced in a study of blood T cell repertoires in COVID-19. Some clones are missing from TCRdb's copy, which holds only in-frame ones; the method was immunoSEQ multiplex PCR. This sample yields about 110,000 clones, of which around 84% are seen a single time; 2.1% belongs to the top ten. Specimen: peripheral blood. The receptors here all came from a human donor in a cohort sampled during active COVID-19.

This clone was detected only once. The gene calls are TRBV4-2 and TRBJ1-1, with 7 bases identical to TRBD1. This CDR3 has 14 residues. V lost 1 base to trimming and J lost 7 bases; unmatched junction nucleotides: 6. The germline gives CDR1 LGHNA, CDR2 YNFKEQ. Here the CDR3 DNA reads TGTGCCAGCAGCCAAGGGGGGACAGATCTTGAAGCTTTCTTT. Translated, it gives CASSQGGTDLEAFF.

In this sample, this clone turned up a few times. The chain couples TRBV7-9 to TRBJ2-7; D is undetermined. The length of the CDR3 is 11 residues. Trimming pared 3 bases from V and 3 bases from J, leaving 3 bases between. Germline assignment: CDR1 SEHNR and CDR2 FQNEAQ (reference sequence). For the CDR3, the DNA is TGTGCCAGCAGCTTGTACTACGAGCAGTACTTC. Translated: CASSLYYEQYF.

Regarding this clone: At one end the junction does not follow the germline gene, possibly because of a read error. The V call is TRBV12-3 or TRBV12-4, the J call TRBJ1-1; D not resolved. The CDR3 has 10 residues. CDR3 nucleotides: TGTGCCAGCAGTTTAGTGGACTTCCGATTT. Translation gives CASSLVDFRF.

The V and J genes are TRBV5-4 and TRBJ2-7; tentatively, D is TRBD2 (6 bases). This CDR3 has 14 amino acids. Germline lookup yields CDR1 SGHNT and CDR2 YYREEE (reference sequence). The V end was cut by 5 bases, the J end by 2 bases, with 14 bases between. The DNA of the CDR3 is TGTGCCAGCAGTACCGGGACTCGGCCCTACGAGCAGTACTTC. It is translated as CASSTGTRPYEQYF.

The gene calls are TRBV20-1 and TRBJ2-3; TRBD2 agrees at 12 bases. The germline CDR1 and CDR2 sequences are DFQATT and SNEGSKA (reference sequence). V lost 6 bases, J lost 2 bases, and 6 bases stayed unmatched. This CDR3 is 15 amino acids long. The CDR3 here is CSASGLAGSTDTQYF. CDR3 bases: TGCAGTGCAAGTGGACTAGCGGGGTCCACAGATACGCAGTATTTT.

The rearrangement uses TRBV4-1 and TRBJ2-7, with 10 bases aligning to TRBD1. The CDR3 contains 15 residues. The germline CDR1 and CDR2 sequences are MGHRA and YSYEKL. V shed 2 bases, J shed 2 bases, and the junction held 3 bases outside the gene matches. This chain's CDR3 is CASSQSGTGAYEQYF. The CDR3 region has the DNA TGCGCCAGCAGCCAATCCGGGACAGGGGCCTACGAGCAGTACTTC.

This chain links TRBV5-1 with TRBJ2-1; TRBD2 aligns across 7 bases. Germline V gene sequence: CDR1 SGHRS, CDR2 YFSETQ. The CDR3 consists of 15 residues. The trim removed 4 bases at V and 1 base at J, leaving 5 bases unmatched. CDR3 region: CASSTAGESYNEQFF. The CDR3, as DNA: TGCGCCAGCAGCACCGCGGGAGAATCCTACAATGAGCAGTTCTTC.

This CDR3 is CASSEQRQGEQYF. CDR3 in DNA: TGTGCCAGCAGTGAACAGAGACAGGGCGAGCAGTACTTC. V is TRBV2 and J is TRBJ2-7; 7 nucleotides align to TRBD1. V lost 2 bases to trimming and J lost 6 bases; unmatched junction nucleotides: 4. The CDR3 runs 13 residues. Looked up from germline, CDR1 is SNHLY and CDR2 is FYNNEI.

The chain joins TRBV24-1 to TRBJ2-1; TRBD2 agrees at 10 bases. V trimming: 7 bases; J trimming: 2 bases; junction bases outside the gene matches: 7. Germline V gives CDR1 KGHDR, CDR2 SFDVKD. The CDR3 consists of 16 residues. The CDR3 DNA follows: TGTGCCACCAGCTCCTCTAGCGGGAGCACCTACAATGAGCAGTTCTTC. It specifies CATSSSSGSTYNEQFF.

J is TRBJ1-1 and V is TRBV6-1; D not certain. Trimming removed 4 bases at V and 6 bases at J, with 12 bases between. The CDR3 covers 13 residues. Germline CDR1 is MNHNS and CDR2 is SASEGT. Here the CDR3 DNA reads TGTGCCAGCAGTGGAGCACTCATCGCTGAAGCTTTCTTT. Translating gives CASSGALIAEAFF.

This chain links TRBV27 with TRBJ2-2, with TRBD2 matching 8 bases. Per germline, CDR1 MNHEY and CDR2 SMNVEV (reference sequence). V gave up 4 bases and J gave up 4 bases; unmatched junction bases: 8. This CDR3 comprises 16 residues. Written as DNA, the CDR3 is TGTGCCAGCAGTTCCCCAGCGGGGGTTTCCACCGGGGAGCTGTTTTTT. Its translation is CASSSPAGVSTGELFF.

The J gene is TRBJ2-6, the V gene TRBV9; TRBD2 might be the D (6 bases). The length of the CDR3 is 17 residues. V lost 4 bases, J lost 0 bases, and 14 bases lay in between. CDR1 and CDR2 from the germline V gene are SGDLS and YYNGEE. CDR3 DNA sequence: TGTGCCAGCAGCTTCAGCCTGGAGGGCTCTGGGGCCAACGTCCTGACTTTC. Translation: CASSFSLEGSGANVLTF.

The chain joins TRBV28 to TRBJ2-7; TRBD2 matches 9 bases. This CDR3 region has 16 residues. Germline V lookup: CDR1 MDHEN, CDR2 SYDVKM. The trim removed 4 bases at V and 3 bases at J, leaving 10 bases unmatched. CDR3 sequence (DNA): TGTGCCAGCAGTTCCCTTTCTAGCGGGGATATCTACGAGCAGTACTTC. This translates into CASSSLSSGDIYEQYF.

This chain connects TRBV3-1 (or the pseudogene TRBV3-2) to TRBJ1-3, with 10 nucleotides matching TRBD1. The V gene end was trimmed by 4 bases and the J gene end by 3 bases; junction bases not matched to a gene: 6. This CDR3 has 16 residues. The V gene's germline CDR1 is LGHDT and CDR2 YNNKEL (reference sequence). Here the CDR3 reads CASSLGTGESGNTIYF. The CDR3 bases are TGTGCCAGCAGCCTTGGGACAGGGGAAAGTGGAAACACCATATATTTT.